This entry describes one TCR beta chain. The entry originates in a study of blood T cells in healthy people across ages. Together with a sample-barcoded 5' primer, a J-beta primer mix was included in a second PCR lasting about 7 to 12 cycles. Using its own MiXCR run on the 5' RACE reads, TCRdb lists one record per CDR3 protein. This sample has about 840,000 distinct CDR3 sequences; 25% to 30% occur once, and the top ten carry more than 8.5%. In addition, the sample was reused for a study of T cells of mothers and their children.

This sequence was found in a woman aged 40-49 years in good health. The sample comprised blood.

This CDR3 reads CASSQQSFETQYF. CDR3 sequence (DNA): TGTGCCAGCAGCCAACAAAGCTTCGAGACCCAGTACTTC. The V call is TRBV9, the J call TRBJ2-5; D remains ambiguous. The V and J ends lost 4 bases and 5 bases respectively, with 12 bases between them. The CDR3 runs 13 residues. The germline V gene has CDR1 SGDLS and CDR2 YYNGEE.